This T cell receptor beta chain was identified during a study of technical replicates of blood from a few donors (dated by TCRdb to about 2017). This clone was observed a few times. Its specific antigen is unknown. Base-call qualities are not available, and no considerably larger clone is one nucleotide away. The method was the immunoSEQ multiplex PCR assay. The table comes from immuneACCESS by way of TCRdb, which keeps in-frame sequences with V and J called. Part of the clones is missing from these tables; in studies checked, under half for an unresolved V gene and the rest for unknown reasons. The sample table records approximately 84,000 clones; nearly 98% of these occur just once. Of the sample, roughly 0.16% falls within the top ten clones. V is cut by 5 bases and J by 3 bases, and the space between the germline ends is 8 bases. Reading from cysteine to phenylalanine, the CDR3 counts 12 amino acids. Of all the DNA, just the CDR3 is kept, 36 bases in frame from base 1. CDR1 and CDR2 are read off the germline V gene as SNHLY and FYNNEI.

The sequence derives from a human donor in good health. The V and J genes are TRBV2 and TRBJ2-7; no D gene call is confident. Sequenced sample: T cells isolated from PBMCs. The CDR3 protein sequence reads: CASSLDIYEQYF. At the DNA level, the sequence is TGTGCCAGCAGTTTAGACATCTACGAGCAGTACTTC.